This TCR beta chain comes out of a study of STAT5B mutations in CD4+ large granular lymphocyte leukemia. Study results and caveats: CD4-sorted patient repertoires seemed more clonal than healthy CD4+ repertoires.

Control samples were healthy donors' buffy coats. This clone was seen more than once but under ten times. Its antigen is not identified. CDR3 length equals 13 residues. Germline values: CDR1 MNHEY, CDR2 SMNVEV (reference sequence). V gave up 7 bases and J gave up 3 bases, with 13 bases separating them. In the original workflow: A productive frequency of 2.59 x 10-5 was the lowest detectable. Libraries were prepared by immunoSEQ multiplex PCR; TCRdb keeps only in-frame clonotypes and omits some of them. The V and J calls and the clone size are those of that table, but D and trimming were determined from the DNA. Of about 23,000 clones listed, 82% are singletons.

The V and J genes are TRBV27 and TRBJ2-7; the D is unclear. Sequencing was done on a sample of CD4+ T cells from blood buffy coats. The TCR sequence derives from a human donor in good health. In DNA, the CDR3 is TGTGCCAGCATTCCGGACGAAGTCTACGAGCAGTACTTC. Translation: CASIPDEVYEQYF.